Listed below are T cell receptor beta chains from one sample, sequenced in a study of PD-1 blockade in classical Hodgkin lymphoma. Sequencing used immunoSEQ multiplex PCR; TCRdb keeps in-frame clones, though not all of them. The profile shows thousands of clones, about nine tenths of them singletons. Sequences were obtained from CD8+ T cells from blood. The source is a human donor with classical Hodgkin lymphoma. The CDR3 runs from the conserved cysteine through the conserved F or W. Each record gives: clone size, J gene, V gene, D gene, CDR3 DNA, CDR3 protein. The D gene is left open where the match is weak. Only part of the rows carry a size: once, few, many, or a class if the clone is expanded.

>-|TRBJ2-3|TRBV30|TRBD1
TGTGCCTGGAGTGCGACAGGGGGCGGGACAGATACGCAGTATTTT
CAWSATGGGTDTQYF
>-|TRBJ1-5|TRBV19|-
TGTGCCAGTAGTATAGATCTAAGGGGTTTCGGAATCAATCAGCCCCAGCATTTT
CASSIDLRGFGINQPQHF
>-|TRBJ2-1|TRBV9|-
TGTGCCAGCAGCGTAGGGTTCGGCTCCTACAATGAGCAGTTCTTC
CASSVGFGSYNEQFF
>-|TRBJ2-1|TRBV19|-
TGTGCCAGTAGGGGGGGTATGAATGAGCAGTTCTTC
CASRGGMNEQFF
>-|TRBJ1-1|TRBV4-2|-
TGTGCCAGCAGCCTAGGGCAAGAGGTTCAAAAAGCTTTCTTT
CASSLGQEVQKAFF
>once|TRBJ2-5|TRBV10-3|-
TGTGCCATCAGTGAGGTAGCAGGGGAGACCCAGTACTTC
CAISEVAGETQYF
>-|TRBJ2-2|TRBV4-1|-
TGCGCCAGCAGCCAAGAACCCGGGAACACCGGGGAGCTGTTTTTT
CASSQEPGNTGELFF
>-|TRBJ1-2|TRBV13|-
TGTGCCAGCAGCTCCGGGATGGCCGGAAACTGGGGTGGCTACACCTTC
CASSSGMAGNWGGYTF
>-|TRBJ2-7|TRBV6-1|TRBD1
TGTGCCAGCAGTACCCATGGTGGGACAGGATACGAGCAGTACTTC
CASSTHGGTGYEQYF
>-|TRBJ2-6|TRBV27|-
TGTGCCAGCAGTTCCCCACTGATCTCTGGGGCCAACGTCCTGACTTTC
CASSSPLISGANVLTF
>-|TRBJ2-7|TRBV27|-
TGTGCCAGCAGTCCCGAGGTCGGGGGCGGCTCCTACGAGCAGTACTTC
CASSPEVGGGSYEQYF
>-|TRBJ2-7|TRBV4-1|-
TGCGCCAGCAGCCAATATAATGGACGGGGCGCCGATAGCCACGAGCAGTACTTC
CASSQYNGRGADSHEQYF
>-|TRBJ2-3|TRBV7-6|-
TGTGCCAGCAGCTTGGGACAATCAGGACTAGTTCGAGATACGCAGTATTTT
CASSLGQSGLVRDTQYF
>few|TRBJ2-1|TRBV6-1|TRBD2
TGTGCCAGCAGTGAACTAGCGGGGGGGTACAATGAGCAGTTCTTC
CASSELAGGYNEQFF
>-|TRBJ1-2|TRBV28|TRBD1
TGTGCCAGCAGTGTCCAACAGGGGGCCTATGGCTACACCTTC
CASSVQQGAYGYTF
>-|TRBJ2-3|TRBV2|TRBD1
TGTGCCAGCAGTGGGGGACAGGGGATAGGCACAGATACGCAGTATTTT
CASSGGQGIGTDTQYF
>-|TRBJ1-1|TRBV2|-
TGTGCCAGCAGTGATATGGGTAGGACTGAAGCTTTCTTT
CASSDMGRTEAFF
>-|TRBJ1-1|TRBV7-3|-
TGTGCCAGCAGCTTAATCGGGGGGAACACTGAAGCTTTCTTT
CASSLIGGNTEAFF
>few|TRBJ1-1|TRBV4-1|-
TGCGCCAGCAGCCCGGACGGGAACACTGAAGCTTTCTTT
CASSPDGNTEAFF
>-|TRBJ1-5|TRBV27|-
TGTGCCAGCAGTTTTTTGGGAAAAGAACCCCAGCATTTT
CASSFLGKEPQHF